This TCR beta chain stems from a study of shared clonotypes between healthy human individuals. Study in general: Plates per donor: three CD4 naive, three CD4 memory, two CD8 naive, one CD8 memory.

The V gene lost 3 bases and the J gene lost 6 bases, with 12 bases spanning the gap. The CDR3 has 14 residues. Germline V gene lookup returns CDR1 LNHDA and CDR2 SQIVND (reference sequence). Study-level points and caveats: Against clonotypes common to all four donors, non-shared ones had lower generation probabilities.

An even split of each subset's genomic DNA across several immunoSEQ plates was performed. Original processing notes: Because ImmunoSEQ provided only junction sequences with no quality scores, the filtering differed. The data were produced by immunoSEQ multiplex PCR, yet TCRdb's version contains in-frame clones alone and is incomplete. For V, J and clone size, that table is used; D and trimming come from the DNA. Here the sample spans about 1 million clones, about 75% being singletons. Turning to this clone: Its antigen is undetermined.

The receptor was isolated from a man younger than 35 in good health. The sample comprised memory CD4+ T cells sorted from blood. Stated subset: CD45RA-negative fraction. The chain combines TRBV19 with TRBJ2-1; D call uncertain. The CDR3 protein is CASSIVRLFNEQFF. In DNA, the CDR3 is TGTGCCAGTAGTATTGTGAGACTTTTCAATGAGCAGTTCTTC.